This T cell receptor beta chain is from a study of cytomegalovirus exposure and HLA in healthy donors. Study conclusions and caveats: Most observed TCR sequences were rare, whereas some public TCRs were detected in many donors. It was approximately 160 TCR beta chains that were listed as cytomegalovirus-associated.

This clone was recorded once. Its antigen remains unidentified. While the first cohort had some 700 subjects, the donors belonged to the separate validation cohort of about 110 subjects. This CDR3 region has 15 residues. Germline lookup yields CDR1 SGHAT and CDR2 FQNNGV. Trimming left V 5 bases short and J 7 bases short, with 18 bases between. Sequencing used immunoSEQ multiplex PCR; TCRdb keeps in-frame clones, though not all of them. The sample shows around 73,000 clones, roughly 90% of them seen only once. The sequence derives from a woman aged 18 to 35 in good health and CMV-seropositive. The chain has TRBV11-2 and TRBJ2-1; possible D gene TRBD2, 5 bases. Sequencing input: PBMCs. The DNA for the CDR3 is TGTGCCAGCAGCCATGCTCTCGGTCCGGGGAATGAGCAGTTCTTC. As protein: CASSHALGPGNEQFF.